Listed here is a single TCR beta chain. Its antigen remains unidentified. These data come from a study of shared clonotypes between healthy human individuals. General study results and limits: Deeper or shallower sequencing was expected to change how clonotypes are shared among donors. Sorted-subset sequencing, rarefaction showed, was incomplete despite large depth.

The CDR3 spans 12 residues. V lost 1 base and J lost 14, with 12 bases in between. Germline CDR1 SGHAT, CDR2 FQDESV (reference sequence). An assay was performed, and its level was deep. Here immunoSEQ multiplex PCR was the method, and the copy in TCRdb shows in-frame clones only, minus some. The repertoire holds 2 million to 2.5 million clones, 85% to 95% seen once, with around 0.13% in the top ten. This receptor was taken from a man aged 18 to 30 in good health. Sequencing was done on a sample of naive CD4+ T cells sorted from blood. Documented subset: CD45RA+ positively selected. The chain employs TRBV11-1 and TRBJ2-1, with D uncertain. DNA of the CDR3: TGTGCCAGCAGCTTAGTGGGGTCTAGAAAGTTCTTC. Translation: CASSLVGSRKFF.